This T cell receptor (beta chain) was found in a study of identical twins. From the 5' RACE reads, TCRdb called clonotypes with MiXCR, one entry per CDR3 protein. The sample holds 650,000 to 800,000 distinct CDR3 sequences, 8.5% to 9.5% seen once. Notes on the study in general: There was more out-of-frame TCR alpha sharing in monozygotic twins than models estimated. Conclusions were based on cross-sectional statistical analysis, without following the same donors.

The CDR3 contains 13 residues. The V and J ends lost 4 bases and 3 bases respectively, with 13 bases between them. CDR1 is SQVTM and CDR2 is ANQGSEA in the germline V gene. No donor was unhealthy or non-Caucasian. In regard to this clonotype: Its target is not known.

The sample was also linked to a second study, of yellow fever vaccine responses in identical twins. That paper notes: Twin vaccine T cell responses reportedly seemed partly convergent, partly personalized.

The chain uses TRBV29-1 and TRBJ2-7; D perhaps matches TRBD1 (5 bases). This receptor was identified in a woman younger than 30 in good health. The sequencing input was PBMCs. The CDR3 loop is CSVGITTGYEQYF. CDR3 DNA: TGCAGCGTTGGGATTACTACAGGCTACGAGCAGTACTTC.